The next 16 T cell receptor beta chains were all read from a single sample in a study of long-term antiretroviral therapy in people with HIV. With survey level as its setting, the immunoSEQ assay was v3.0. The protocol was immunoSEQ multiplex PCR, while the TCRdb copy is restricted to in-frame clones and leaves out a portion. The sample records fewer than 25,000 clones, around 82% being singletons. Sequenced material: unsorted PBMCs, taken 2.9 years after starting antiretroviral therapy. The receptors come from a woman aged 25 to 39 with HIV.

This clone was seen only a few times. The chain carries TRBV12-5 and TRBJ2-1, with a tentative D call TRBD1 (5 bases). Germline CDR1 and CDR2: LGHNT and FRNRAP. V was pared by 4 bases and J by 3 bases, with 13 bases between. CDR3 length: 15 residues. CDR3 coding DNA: TGTGCTAGTGGTTCCCCCGGACACAACTACAATGAGCAGTTCTTC. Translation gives CASGSPGHNYNEQFF.

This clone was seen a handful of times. CDR3 sequence (DNA): TGCGCCAGCAGTGAAGGTTACAATGAGCAGTTCTTC. Its protein product is CASSEGYNEQFF. This sequence joins TRBV10-1 and TRBJ2-1; D is undetermined. The germline gives CDR1 WNHNN, CDR2 SYGVQD (reference sequence). V was trimmed by 3 bases and J by 4 bases, leaving 4 bases between them. This CDR3 is 12 amino acids long.

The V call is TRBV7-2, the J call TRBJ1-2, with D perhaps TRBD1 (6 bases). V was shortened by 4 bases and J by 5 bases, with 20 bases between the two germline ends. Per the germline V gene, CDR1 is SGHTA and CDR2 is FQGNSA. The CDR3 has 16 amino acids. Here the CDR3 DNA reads TGTGCCAGCAGCTCTCCCTCAGGGGCAGGATTGTATGGCTACACCTTC. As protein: CASSSPSGAGLYGYTF.

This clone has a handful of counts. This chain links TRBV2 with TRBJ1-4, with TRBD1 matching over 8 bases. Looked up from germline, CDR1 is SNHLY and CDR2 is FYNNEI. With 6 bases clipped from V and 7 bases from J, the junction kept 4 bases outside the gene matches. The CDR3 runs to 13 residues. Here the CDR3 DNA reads TGTGCCAGCAGACCCGGGACAGGTGAAAAACTGTTTTTT. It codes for CASRPGTGEKLFF.

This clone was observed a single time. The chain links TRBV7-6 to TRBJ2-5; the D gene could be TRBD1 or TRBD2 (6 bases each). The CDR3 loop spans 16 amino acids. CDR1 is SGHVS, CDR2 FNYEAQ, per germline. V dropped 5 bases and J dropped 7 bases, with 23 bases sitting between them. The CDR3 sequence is CASSAQSRGLEGTQYF. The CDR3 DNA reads TGTGCCAGCAGCGCACAGAGCAGGGGTTTGGAGGGGACCCAGTACTTC.

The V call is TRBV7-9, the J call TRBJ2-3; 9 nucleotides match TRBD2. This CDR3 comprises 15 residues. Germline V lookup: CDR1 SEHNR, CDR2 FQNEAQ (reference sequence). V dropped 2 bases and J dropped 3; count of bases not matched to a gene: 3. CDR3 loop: CASSLPAGGTDTQYF. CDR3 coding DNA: TGTGCCAGCAGCTTACCAGCGGGGGGAACAGATACGCAGTATTTT.

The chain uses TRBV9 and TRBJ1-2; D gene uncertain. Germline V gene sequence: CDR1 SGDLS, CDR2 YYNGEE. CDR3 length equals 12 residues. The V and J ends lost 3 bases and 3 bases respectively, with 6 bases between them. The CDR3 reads CASSGGYYGYTF. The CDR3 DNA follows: TGTGCCAGCAGCGGGGGATACTATGGCTACACCTTC.

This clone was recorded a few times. CDR3 nucleotides: TGTGCCAGCAGTTCCAGGGGCGTTACTGAAGCTTTCTTT. Encoded protein: CASSSRGVTEAFF. This rearrangement joins TRBV27 to TRBJ1-1, with D tentatively TRBD1 (6 bases). CDR3 length: 13 amino acids. Germline V CDR1 and CDR2: MNHEY, SMNVEV (reference sequence). The ends were cut back, 4 bases at V and 5 bases at J, with 11 bases in the middle.

CDR3 region: CASRDLNEKLFF. The CDR3 bases are TGTGCCAGCAGGGACCTTAATGAAAAACTGTTTTTT. The rearrangement uses TRBV27 and TRBJ1-4; no clear D. The germline gives CDR1 MNHEY, CDR2 SMNVEV (reference sequence). The CDR3 runs 12 residues. The V end lost 6 bases, the J end lost 4 bases, and 6 bases lay between the germline ends.

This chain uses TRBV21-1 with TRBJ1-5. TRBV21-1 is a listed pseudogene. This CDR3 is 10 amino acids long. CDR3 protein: CATICQPQHF. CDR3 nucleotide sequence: TGTGCCACCATTTGCCAGCCCCAGCATTTT.

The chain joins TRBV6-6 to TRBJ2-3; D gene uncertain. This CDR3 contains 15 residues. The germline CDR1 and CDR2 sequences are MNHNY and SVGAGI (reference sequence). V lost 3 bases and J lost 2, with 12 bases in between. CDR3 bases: TGTGCCAGCAGTTATTCCACCCTAGTCACAGATACGCAGTATTTT. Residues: CASSYSTLVTDTQYF.

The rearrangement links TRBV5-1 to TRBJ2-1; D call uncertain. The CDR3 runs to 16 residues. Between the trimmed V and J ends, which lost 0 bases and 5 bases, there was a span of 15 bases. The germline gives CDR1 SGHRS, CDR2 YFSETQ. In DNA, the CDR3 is TGCGCCAGCAGCTTGGTTACCTACTCTGGAAACAATGAGCAGTTCTTC. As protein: CASSLVTYSGNNEQFF.

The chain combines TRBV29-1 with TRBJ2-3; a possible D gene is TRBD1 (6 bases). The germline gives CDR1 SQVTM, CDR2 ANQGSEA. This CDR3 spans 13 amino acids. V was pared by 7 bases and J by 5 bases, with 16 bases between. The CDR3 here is CSAPTGGGDTQYF. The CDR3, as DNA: TGCAGCGCGCCGACAGGAGGAGGAGATACGCAGTATTTT.

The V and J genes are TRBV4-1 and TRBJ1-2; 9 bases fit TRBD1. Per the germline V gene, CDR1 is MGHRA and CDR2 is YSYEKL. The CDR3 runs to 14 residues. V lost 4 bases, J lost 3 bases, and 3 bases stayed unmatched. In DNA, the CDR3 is TGCGCCAGCAGCCCGGGACAGGGAGACTATGGCTACACCTTC. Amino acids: CASSPGQGDYGYTF.

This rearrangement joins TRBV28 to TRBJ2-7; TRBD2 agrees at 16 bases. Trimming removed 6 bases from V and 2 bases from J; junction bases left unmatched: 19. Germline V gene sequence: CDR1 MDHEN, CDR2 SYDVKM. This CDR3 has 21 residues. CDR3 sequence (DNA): TGTGCCAGCAGCCCGGGACTAGCGGGGGGGCTTGGGGTAGAGTGGACCTACGAGCAGTACGTC. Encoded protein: CASSPGLAGGLGVEWTYEQYV.

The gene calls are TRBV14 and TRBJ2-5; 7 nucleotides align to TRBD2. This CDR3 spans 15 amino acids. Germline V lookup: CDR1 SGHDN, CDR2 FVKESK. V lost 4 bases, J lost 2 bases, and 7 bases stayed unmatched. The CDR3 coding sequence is TGTGCCAGCAGCCGCGAGCGGGGCGTGCAAGAGACCCAGTACTTC. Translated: CASSRERGVQETQYF. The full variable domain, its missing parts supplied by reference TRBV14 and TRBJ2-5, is EAGVTQFPSHSVIEKGQTVTLRCDPISGHDNLYWYRRVMGKEIKFLLHFVKESKQDESGMPNNRFLAERTGGTYSTLKVQPAELEDSGVYFCASSRERGVQETQYFGPGTRLLVL.